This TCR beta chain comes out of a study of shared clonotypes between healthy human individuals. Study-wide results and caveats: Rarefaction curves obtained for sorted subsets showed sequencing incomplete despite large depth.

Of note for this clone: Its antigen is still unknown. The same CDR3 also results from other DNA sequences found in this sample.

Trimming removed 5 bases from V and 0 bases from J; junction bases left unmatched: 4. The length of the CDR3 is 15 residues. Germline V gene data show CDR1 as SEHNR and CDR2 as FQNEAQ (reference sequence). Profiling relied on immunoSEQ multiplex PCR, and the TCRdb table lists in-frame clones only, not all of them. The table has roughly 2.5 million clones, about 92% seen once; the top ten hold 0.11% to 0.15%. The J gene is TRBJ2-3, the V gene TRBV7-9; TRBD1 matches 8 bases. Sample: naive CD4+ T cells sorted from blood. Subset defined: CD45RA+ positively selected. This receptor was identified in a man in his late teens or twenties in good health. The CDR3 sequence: CASSLRQGSTDTQYF. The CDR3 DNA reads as TGTGCCAGCAGCCTACGACAGGGGAGCACAGATACGCAGTATTTT.